Shown below are 13 T cell receptor beta chains from a single sample sequenced in a study of blood T cell repertoires in COVID-19. The assay was immunoSEQ multiplex PCR, and TCRdb's table has in-frame clones only and misses some. The sample has about 260,000 clones; more than 85% are singletons. The sequencing sample was made of peripheral blood. The receptors were sampled from a man between 18 and 35 years old with active or convalescent COVID-19.

The rearrangement joins TRBV25-1 to TRBJ1-4; D is unresolved. The germline gives CDR1 MGHDK, CDR2 SYGVNS. The V gene lost 8 bases and the J gene lost 5 bases, with 15 bases spanning the gap. CDR3 length: 14 amino acids. The CDR3 DNA sequence: TGTGCCAGCGGCAGCGAGAGACGGAATGAAAAACTGTTTTTT. It translates to CASGSERRNEKLFF.

The gene calls are TRBV4-1 and TRBJ1-2; D perhaps matches TRBD1 (5 bases). CDR1 is MGHRA and CDR2 is YSYEKL in the germline V gene. Trimming stripped 1 base from V and 5 bases from J, with 14 bases between. The CDR3 runs 15 residues. Written as DNA, the CDR3 is TGCGCCAGCAGCCAAGGTGTCCAGGGCGGATATGGCTACACCTTC. This translates into CASSQGVQGGYGYTF.

This sequence joins TRBV11-2 and TRBJ2-6, with D possibly being TRBD2 (6 bases). CDR1 and CDR2 from the germline V gene are SGHAT and FQNNGV. Trimming shortened V by 5 bases and J by 2 bases, and 7 bases separated the two germline ends. This CDR3 spans 14 amino acids. The chain's CDR3 is CASSPGAGANVLTF. In DNA, the CDR3 is TGTGCCAGCAGCCCGGGGGCTGGGGCCAACGTCCTGACTTTC.

The rearrangement joins TRBV28 to TRBJ1-2, with D uncertain. CDR3 length: 12 residues. CDR1 and CDR2 from the germline V gene are MDHEN and SYDVKM. V lost 3 bases to trimming and J lost 3 bases, with 5 bases between them. The CDR3 loop is CASSFRDYGYTF. DNA of the CDR3: TGTGCCAGCAGTTTTCGAGACTATGGCTACACCTTC.

This chain joins TRBV6-5 and TRBJ2-3; perhaps TRBD1 as D (5 bases). This CDR3 has 15 amino acids. V shed 4 bases and J shed 8 bases, with 19 bases lying between them. Germline V lookup: CDR1 MNHEY, CDR2 SVGAGI. CDR3 loop: CASSLGIGIRVTQYF. CDR3 coding DNA: TGTGCCAGCAGTTTAGGGATAGGGATCAGGGTTACGCAGTATTTT.

V is TRBV3-1 (or the pseudogene TRBV3-2) and J is TRBJ1-3, with 8 positions matching TRBD1. The germline V gene encodes CDR1 LGHDT and CDR2 YNNKEL (reference sequence). J lost 7 bases, V lost 10 bases, and 9 bases had no gene match. The CDR3 runs 13 residues. CDR3 sequence reads: CATGGPGENTIYF. CDR3 DNA sequence: TGTGCCACAGGGGGCCCCGGGGAGAACACCATATATTTT.

This clone showed up just once. CDR3 protein: CASSPGLEFAYEQYF. CDR3 nucleotide sequence: TGTGCCAGCTCACCAGGACTCGAGTTCGCCTACGAGCAGTACTTC. The chain recombines TRBV18 with TRBJ2-7; perhaps TRBD2 as D (5 bases). Between the trimmed V and J ends, which lost 2 bases and 2 bases, there was a span of 13 bases. The CDR3 length is 15 residues. CDR1 and CDR2 from the germline V gene are KGHSH and LQKENI.

The chain is built from TRBV4-1 and TRBJ2-1; TRBD2 aligns across 12 bases. Germline V CDR1 and CDR2: MGHRA, YSYEKL. The CDR3 extends over 20 amino acids. Germline trimming cut 1 base from V and 7 bases from J; bases unmatched to any gene: 17. This chain's CDR3 is CASSQGGTSGLLPRGNEQFF. CDR3 DNA sequence: TGCGCCAGCAGCCAAGGTGGGACTAGCGGGTTACTCCCAAGGGGTAATGAGCAGTTCTTC.

The chain recombines TRBV10-1 with TRBJ2-3; weak D call: TRBD2 (5 bases). The ends were cut back, 5 bases at V and 5 bases at J, with 11 bases in the middle. This CDR3 has 13 amino acids. Germline V CDR1 and CDR2: WNHNN, SYGVQD (reference sequence). CDR3 in amino acids: CASSSSGRDTQYF. CDR3 in DNA: TGCGCCAGCAGTTCCTCTGGGAGAGATACGCAGTATTTT.

V usage is TRBV10-3 and J usage is TRBJ1-2, with a tentative D call TRBD1 (5 bases). CDR3 length: 17 residues. Trimming cost V 10 bases and J 0 bases, with 24 bases left between them. CDR1 and CDR2 from the germline V gene are ENHRY and SYGVKD. DNA for the CDR3: TGTGCCAGTGGGGAGGGGCCAACGTTCCCAGCTAACTATGGCTACACCTTC. It codes for CASGEGPTFPANYGYTF.

V is TRBV25-1 and J is TRBJ1-2, with TRBD1 matching over 10 bases. The CDR3 totals 14 residues. V trimming: 8 bases; J trimming: 5 bases; junction bases outside the gene matches: 8. Germline values: CDR1 MGHDK, CDR2 SYGVNS. The CDR3 region has the DNA TGTGCCAGCGGGGGGACAGGGGCGGGATATGGCTACACCTTC. Translated, it gives CASGGTGAGYGYTF.

This chain connects TRBV6-6 to TRBJ1-1; 9 bases are shared with TRBD1. The V gene's germline CDR1 is MNHNY and CDR2 SVGAGI (reference sequence). V shed 7 bases and J 1 base; nucleotides not matched to a gene: 10. The CDR3 is 16 residues long. DNA for the CDR3: TGTGCCAGCACCCCCCGGGACAGGGTGGGGAACACTGAAGCTTTCTTT. It encodes CASTPRDRVGNTEAFF.

This clone was picked up a small number of times. The identical CDR3 is also encoded by other nucleotide sequences in the sample. The chain couples TRBV5-1 to TRBJ2-7, with 7 positions matching TRBD1. The V segment lost 0 bases and the J segment 7 bases; nucleotides outside the gene matches: 7. The germline gives CDR1 SGHRS, CDR2 YFSETQ. The CDR3 covers 14 residues. The CDR3: CASSLVRQGREQYF. The DNA of the CDR3 is TGCGCCAGCAGCTTGGTCCGACAGGGACGGGAGCAGTACTTC.